This entry is about one T cell receptor beta chain. What it binds is not known. This entry belongs to a study of OX40 agonist ivuxolimab in advanced cancers. The overall study: Patients enrolled in dose escalation were diagnosed with hepatocellular carcinoma, melanoma, renal cell or head and neck cancer. The study, taken as a whole, reports: Partial responders at 0.1-3.0 mg/kg showed near-lowest clonal expansion.

Sequencing used immunoSEQ multiplex PCR; TCRdb keeps in-frame clones, though not all of them. The sample lists fewer than 90,000 clones, approximately 86% seen once, with about 2.5% in the top ten. The cohort excluded patients with autoimmune disease history or systemic immunosuppression. The clonotype comes from an adult with an advanced solid tumor such as melanoma, head and neck, liver or kidney cancer. This material consisted of CD4+ or CD8+ T cells sorted from blood, taken in a trial of the OX40 agonist ivuxolimab.

The CDR3 DNA reads as TGTGCCAGCAGTGAGGGTAGCGGGGGGGCCAGTAGAGAGACCCAGTACTTC. Its protein product is CASSEGSGGASRETQYF. This chain joins TRBV2 and TRBJ2-5; 11 nucleotides align to TRBD2. Losses at the gene ends were 3 bases for V and 4 bases for J; bases not matched to a gene: 10. The CDR3 sequence is 17 residues long. Germline CDR1 SNHLY, CDR2 FYNNEI.